This entry lists 3 T cell receptor beta chains sequenced from one sample in a study of control samples from healthy donors and cancer patients. The table came from immunoSEQ multiplex PCR; TCRdb's copy has only in-frame clones and leaves some out. Among 78,000 or so clones, more than 75% were seen once, and the ten largest hold around 16%. Sequencing input: blood. Source of these receptors: a man aged 50 to 60 in good health.

J is TRBJ2-1 and V is TRBV15; D remains ambiguous. The CDR3 spans 13 residues. The V end lost 3 bases, the J end lost 10 bases, and 13 bases lay between the germline ends. CDR1 LNHNV and CDR2 YYDKDF come from the germline V gene (reference sequence). CDR3 sequence: CATSRGTTNEQFF. Here the CDR3 DNA reads TGTGCCACCAGCAGGGGTACTACTAACGAGCAGTTCTTC.

This rearrangement joins TRBV6-5 to TRBJ2-1; 7 bases are shared with TRBD2. This CDR3 has 14 amino acids. With 2 bases clipped from V and 8 bases from J, the junction kept 6 bases outside the gene matches. Germline-derived CDR1 and CDR2 are MNHEY and SVGAGI. The CDR3 DNA follows: TGTGCCAGCAGTTACGTGGGGGGAGGGGATGAGCAGTTCTTC. It codes for CASSYVGGGDEQFF.

The chain is built from TRBV6-2 or TRBV6-3 and TRBJ2-1; 15 bases fit TRBD2. Trimming at V came to 6 bases and at J to 1 base, leaving 4 bases not matched to a gene. Germline V gene data show CDR1 as MNHEY and CDR2 as SVGEGT. This CDR3 comprises 17 residues. In nucleotides, the CDR3 is TGTGCCAGCAGCCCGGGGACTAGCGGGAGGTCCTACAATGAGCAGTTCTTC. Translating it yields CASSPGTSGRSYNEQFF.